This entry lists 17 T cell receptor beta chains sequenced from one sample in a study of vaccination and CD4 T cells after COVID-19. These TCRs are of unknown antigen specificity. The sample's treatment: roughly ten-day PBMC culture with coronavirus spike peptide pools or control peptides (ViraFEST assay). At the Johns Hopkins FTIC core, DNA taken from cultured CD4+ T cells was sequenced by way of the Oncomine TCR Beta short-read assay. From the PCR reads, TCRdb called clonotypes with MiXCR, one entry per CDR3 protein. This sample has some 16,000 distinct CDR3 sequences, with less than 35% found just once. The sequenced material came from cultured CD4+ T cells from blood. These receptors were taken from a human donor with COVID-19.

This sequence joins TRBV5-1 and TRBJ1-5; TRBD1 matches 7 bases. Germline CDR1 reads SGHRS; CDR2 reads YFSETQ. This CDR3 comprises 14 residues. Unmatched junction bases numbered 0, after V lost 1 base and J lost 2 bases. The CDR3 reads CASSLTGGNQPQHF. The CDR3 region has the DNA TGCGCCAGCAGCTTGACAGGGGGCAATCAGCCCCAGCATTTT.

This clonotype was seen more than once but under ten times. The chain combines TRBV27 with TRBJ2-3; 7 bases fit TRBD2. The germline V gene has CDR1 MNHEY and CDR2 SMNVEV (reference sequence). Trimming removed 0 bases from V and 2 bases from J; junction bases left unmatched: 14. The CDR3 is 19 residues long. CDR3 amino acids: CASSLSIKVASGSTDTQYF. The DNA for the CDR3 is TGTGCCAGCAGTTTATCGATAAAGGTGGCTAGCGGATCCACAGATACGCAGTATTTT.

The genes are TRBV2 and TRBJ2-5; TRBD2 matches 8 bases. With 8 bases clipped from V and 9 bases from J, the junction kept 14 bases outside the gene matches. CDR3 length: 14 residues. Germline CDR1 reads SNHLY; CDR2 reads FYNNEI. The CDR3 sequence is CASCSGAPQVAQYF. CDR3 nucleotides: TGTGCCAGCTGTAGCGGGGCCCCACAAGTGGCCCAGTACTTC.

V is TRBV30 and J is TRBJ1-6, with unresolved D. V lost 6 bases and J 8 bases, leaving 5 bases between the germline ends. CDR3 length: 10 residues. Germline loops: CDR1 GTSNPN, CDR2 SVGIG (reference sequence). Written as DNA, the CDR3 is TGTGCCTGCGGCTATTCACCCCTCCACTTT. This gives the protein CACGYSPLHF.

The table lists this clonotype with a few counts. The chain has TRBV11-2 and TRBJ2-2, with D unclear. The germline CDR1 and CDR2 sequences are SGHAT and FQNNGV. Trimming left V 2 bases short and J 2 bases short, with 3 bases between. The length of the CDR3 is 13 residues. The CDR3 is CASSLINTGELFF. The CDR3 DNA reads as TGTGCCAGCAGCTTAATAAACACCGGGGAGCTGTTTTTT.

This rearrangement joins TRBV27 to TRBJ2-7; TRBD1 aligns across 10 bases. Losses at the gene ends were 5 bases for V and 8 bases for J; bases not matched to a gene: 6. Germline V gene data show CDR1 as MNHEY and CDR2 as SMNVEV (reference sequence). The CDR3 consists of 13 residues. CDR3 nucleotide sequence: TGTGCCAGCAGTACCTTGACAGGGGGCAAGCAGTACTTC. Amino acid sequence: CASSTLTGGKQYF.

By share of the sample, this clonotype is medium-sized (0.01 to 0.1%). J is TRBJ1-2 and V is TRBV2; D not certain. The V and J ends lost 7 bases and 7 bases respectively, with 13 bases between them. In germline, CDR1 is SNHLY, CDR2 FYNNEI. The CDR3 sequence is 12 residues long. The CDR3 coding sequence is TGTGCCAGCACCGGAGAAGGCCGTGGCTACACCTTC. This encodes CASTGEGRGYTF.

This clonotype was seen more than once but under ten times. This rearrangement joins TRBV7-9 to TRBJ1-1; the D gene is possibly TRBD1 (6 bases). In germline, CDR1 is SEHNR, CDR2 FQNEAQ (reference sequence). This CDR3 has 15 amino acids. V shed 3 bases and J shed 4 bases, with 15 bases lying between them. Here the CDR3 DNA reads TGTGCCAGCAGCTTCTTGAGGGGGTCGTTCACTGAAGCTTTCTTT. Translation gives CASSFLRGSFTEAFF.

The chain recombines TRBV12-5 with TRBJ2-7; 7 bases line up with TRBD1. CDR1 is LGHNT and CDR2 is FRNRAP in the germline V gene. This CDR3 has 14 amino acids. V gave up 2 bases and J gave up 5 bases; unmatched junction bases: 6. CDR3 region: CASGLIPDRDEQYF. The CDR3 DNA reads TGTGCTAGTGGTTTGATTCCCGACAGGGACGAGCAGTACTTC.

The rearrangement joins TRBV5-4 to TRBJ2-3; no reliable D call. Trimming removed 0 bases from V and 6 bases from J, with 8 bases in between. Germline V gives CDR1 SGHNT, CDR2 YYREEE (reference sequence). This CDR3 region has 13 residues. The CDR3 here is CASSLVDSDTQYF. Here the CDR3 DNA reads TGTGCCAGCAGCTTGGTTGATAGCGATACGCAGTATTTT.

V usage is TRBV5-4 and J usage is TRBJ2-7; TRBD2 aligns across 14 bases. The CDR3 extends over 16 amino acids. The germline CDR1 and CDR2 sequences are SGHNT and YYREEE (reference sequence). Trimming at V came to 4 bases and at J to 5 bases, leaving 8 bases not matched to a gene. CDR3 in amino acids: CASSTGLAGGLDEQYF. The CDR3 DNA is TGTGCCAGCAGCACCGGACTAGCGGGGGGTCTCGACGAGCAGTACTTC. The complete variable domain, with remaining parts taken from reference TRBV5-4 and TRBJ2-7, reads ETGVTQSPTHLIKTRGQQVTLRCSSQSGHNTVSWYQQALGQGPQFIFQYYREEENGRGNFPPRFSGLQFPNYSSELNVNALELDDSALYLCASSTGLAGGLDEQYFGPGTRLTVT.

This clonotype was seen a handful of times. This rearrangement joins TRBV28 to TRBJ1-2; TRBD1 agrees at 9 bases. The CDR3 sequence is 15 residues long. Losses at the gene ends were 5 bases for V and 8 bases for J; bases not matched to a gene: 12. CDR1 and CDR2 from the germline V gene are MDHEN and SYDVKM. CDR3 sequence reads: CASSDPGQGLRGYTF. Here the CDR3 DNA reads TGTGCCAGCAGTGACCCGGGACAGGGACTCAGGGGCTACACCTTC.

This clonotype was counted a few times. This chain uses TRBV5-1 with TRBJ2-5; 8 nucleotides match TRBD1. The CDR3 contains 16 residues. The ends lost 0 bases at V and 2 bases at J; junction bases unmatched: 6. Germline CDR1 SGHRS, CDR2 YFSETQ. For the CDR3, the DNA is TGCGCCAGCAGCTTGGCTGGTGACAGGGGACAAGAGACCCAGTACTTC. Translating gives CASSLAGDRGQETQYF.

V and J are TRBV10-3 and TRBJ1-4, with 10 bases identical to TRBD1. V shed 5 bases and J 8 bases; nucleotides not matched to a gene: 5. The CDR3 is 14 amino acids. CDR1 is ENHRY, CDR2 SYGVKD, per germline. The CDR3: CAISPGQGFEKLFF. The CDR3 region has the DNA TGTGCCATCAGTCCGGGACAGGGGTTCGAAAAACTGTTTTTT.

This clonotype showed up just once. This chain joins TRBV7-8 and TRBJ2-1, with a weak D call TRBD2 (6 bases). With 0 bases removed from V and 8 bases from J, the gap between germline ends came to 17 bases. Germline values: CDR1 SGHVS, CDR2 FQNEAQ. This CDR3 is built from 16 residues. The CDR3 region has the DNA TGTGCCAGCAGCTTAGCGGAGGGACTGCCCCTCGATGAGCAGTTCTTC. Protein sequence: CASSLAEGLPLDEQFF.

The V and J genes are TRBV7-9 and TRBJ2-5; TRBD1 aligns across 10 bases. The CDR3 has 15 amino acids. V was pared by 1 base and J by 5 bases, with 4 bases of the junction left unmatched. Germline V gives CDR1 SEHNR, CDR2 FQNEAQ (reference sequence). CDR3 region: CASSLGDRGIETQYF. The CDR3 DNA sequence: TGTGCCAGCAGCTTAGGGGACAGGGGTATCGAGACCCAGTACTTC.

This clonotype qualifies as medium-sized. This chain links TRBV20-1 with TRBJ1-5, with D unclear. Germline CDR1 is DFQATT and CDR2 is SNEGSKA (reference sequence). V dropped 3 bases and J dropped 2 bases, with 14 bases sitting between them. This CDR3 is 15 amino acids long. The DNA for the CDR3 is TGCAGTGCTAGGGTAGCAGTGGATCGCAATCAGCCCCAGCATTTT. Residues: CSARVAVDRNQPQHF.